The 26 T cell receptor beta chains presented below share a single source sample, sequenced in a study of Ad26.COV2.S vaccination and SARS-CoV-2 variants. Treatment described: some 20 received Ad26.COV2.S at low or high dose, single or two shots; a few received placebo; per-sample allocation not given. Repertoires come from day 63 after the first vaccine or placebo injection. Sequencing used immunoSEQ multiplex PCR; TCRdb keeps in-frame clones, though not all of them. The sample yields about 350,000 clones, more than 75% seen once. The sequenced sample was peripheral blood, obtained in a trial of Ad26.COV2.S vaccine versus placebo. The receptors shown here come from a person between 18 and 65 years old who received the Ad26.COV2.S COVID-19 vaccine or a placebo.

A note on this clone: At the DNA level, this CDR3 is encoded by other sequences in the same sample as well. The chain links TRBV2 to TRBJ1-6; 8 bases are a match to TRBD1. V lost 6 bases to trimming and J lost 4 bases; unmatched junction nucleotides: 5. CDR1 is SNHLY and CDR2 is FYNNEI in the germline V gene. The CDR3 sequence is 15 residues long. The CDR3 loop reads CASRGQGAYNSPLHF. The CDR3 DNA reads as TGTGCCAGCAGAGGCCAGGGGGCATATAATTCACCCCTCCACTTT.

For the CDR3, the DNA is TGTGCCACCAGTGTCGGGTCCGTCCAGGGAGATACGCAGTATTTT. As protein: CATSVGSVQGDTQYF. The chain combines TRBV24-1 with TRBJ2-3; possible D gene TRBD1, 5 bases. The CDR3 is made up of 15 amino acids. V shed 5 bases and J shed 5 bases, with 16 bases lying between them. Germline V gene data show CDR1 as KGHDR and CDR2 as SFDVKD.

The chain uses TRBV28 and TRBJ1-2; 9 bases fit TRBD1. This CDR3 spans 17 amino acids. The germline V gene encodes CDR1 MDHEN and CDR2 SYDVKM. With V trimmed by 6 bases and J by 3 bases, 14 bases remained unmatched. CDR3 nucleotide sequence: TGTGCCAGCAGAGGCCCCGGACAGGGGAAATGGGACTATGGCTACACCTTC. This gives the protein CASRGPGQGKWDYGYTF.

This chain joins TRBV25-1 and TRBJ2-7; 13 nucleotides line up with TRBD2. The J segment lost 8 bases and the V segment lost 6 bases, leaving 4 bases of the junction unmatched. The germline gives CDR1 MGHDK, CDR2 SYGVNS. The CDR3 runs to 13 residues. This CDR3 is CASRTGTSGKQYF. In DNA form, the CDR3 reads TGTGCCAGCAGAACCGGGACTAGCGGGAAGCAGTACTTC.

This chain joins TRBV4-3 and TRBJ2-2; D remains ambiguous. Trimming removed 3 bases from V and 4 bases from J, with 9 bases in between. There are 14 residues in the CDR3. CDR1 and CDR2 from the germline V gene are LGHNA and YSLEER. The CDR3 region has the DNA TGCGCCAGCAGCCAGCGATTCGGCACCGGGGAGCTGTTTTTT. It yields the protein CASSQRFGTGELFF.

J is TRBJ1-3 and V is TRBV27; no firm D call. From germline, CDR1 is MNHEY and CDR2 SMNVEV (reference sequence). The CDR3 has 14 amino acids. V lost 3 bases to trimming and J lost 2 bases, with 8 bases between them. CDR3 coding DNA: TGTGCCAGCAGTTTTAGCGGGGCTGGAAACACCATATATTTT. Amino acids: CASSFSGAGNTIYF.

This chain connects TRBV15 to TRBJ2-1; 7 positions agree with TRBD1. J gave up 0 bases and V 6 bases, and 14 bases lay outside the gene matches. The germline V gene encodes CDR1 LNHNV and CDR2 YYDKDF (reference sequence). The CDR3 has 18 residues. CDR3 loop: CATRPGTATRSSYNEQFF. The CDR3 DNA follows: TGTGCCACCAGGCCCGGGACAGCTACTAGGAGCTCCTACAATGAGCAGTTCTTC.

This clone was recorded only once. The chain carries TRBV5-1 and TRBJ2-3, with D maybe TRBD2 (6 bases). Trimming shortened V by 2 bases and J by 2 bases, and 9 bases separated the two germline ends. The CDR3 extends over 14 amino acids. Per germline, CDR1 SGHRS and CDR2 YFSETQ. The CDR3 region is CASSLASDTDTQYF. The CDR3 DNA reads as TGCGCCAGCAGCTTAGCTAGCGACACAGATACGCAGTATTTT.

The chain combines TRBV28 with TRBJ1-4; TRBD1 matches 9 bases. CDR3 length equals 15 residues. The germline gives CDR1 MDHEN, CDR2 SYDVKM. The ends lost 6 bases at V and 8 bases at J; junction bases unmatched: 10. As DNA, the CDR3 is TGTGCCAGCAGGACTCCCGGGACAGGGTACGAAAAACTGTTTTTT. Protein product: CASRTPGTGYEKLFF.

The chain has TRBV5-6 and TRBJ1-1, with unresolved D. The V gene lost 1 base and the J gene lost 1 base, with 8 bases spanning the gap. The CDR3 has 14 residues. The V gene's germline CDR1 is SGHDT and CDR2 YYEEEE. Here the CDR3 reads CASSLSLRNTEAFF. The CDR3 bases are TGTGCCAGCAGCTTGTCCCTCCGGAACACTGAAGCTTTCTTT.

This chain uses TRBV9 with TRBJ2-2, with 11 bases identical to TRBD2. Germline trimming cut 4 bases from V and 4 bases from J; bases unmatched to any gene: 6. There are 16 residues in the CDR3. Germline V gives CDR1 SGDLS, CDR2 YYNGEE. The CDR3 is CASSPFLAGGTGELFF. CDR3 DNA sequence: TGTGCCAGCAGCCCGTTTCTAGCGGGAGGCACCGGGGAGCTGTTTTTT.

The chain links TRBV7-2 to TRBJ2-7; tentatively, D is TRBD1 (6 bases). This CDR3 comprises 14 residues. Trimming removed 5 bases from V and 0 bases from J, with 11 bases in between. The germline V gene has CDR1 SGHTA and CDR2 FQGNSA. The CDR3 coding sequence is TGTGCCAGCAGCATAGGGACACTCTCCTACGAGCAGTACTTC. Translated: CASSIGTLSYEQYF.

This chain connects TRBV28 to TRBJ1-5; 7 nucleotides align to TRBD1. CDR1 and CDR2 from the germline V gene are MDHEN and SYDVKM. The CDR3 spans 15 residues. Germline trimming cut 5 bases from V and 0 bases from J; bases unmatched to any gene: 4. The CDR3 reads CASSPTGSSNQPQHF. The CDR3 nucleotides read TGTGCCAGCAGTCCGACAGGGAGTAGCAATCAGCCCCAGCATTTT.

This clone came up a few times. V and J are TRBV7-9 and TRBJ1-6, with no clear D. Trimming stripped 1 base from V and 8 bases from J, with 9 bases between. The CDR3 runs 14 residues. From germline, CDR1 is SEHNR and CDR2 FQNEAQ (reference sequence). CDR3 region: CASSLGATDSPLHF. CDR3 coding DNA: TGTGCCAGCAGCTTAGGAGCCACGGATTCACCCCTCCACTTT. Using reference TRBV7-9 and TRBJ1-6 for the parts outside the CDR3, the full variable domain is DTGVSQNPRHKITKRGQNVTFRCDPISEHNRLYWYRQTLGQGPEFLTYFQNEAQLEKSRLLSDRFSAERPKGSFSTLEIQRTEQGDSAMYLCASSLGATDSPLHFGNGTRLTVT.

V gene TRBV24-1 combines with J gene TRBJ2-5; tentatively, D is TRBD1 or TRBD2 (6 bases each). The CDR3 covers 15 residues. Trimming took 3 bases from V and 4 from J, leaving 14 bases between them. CDR1 and CDR2 (germline): KGHDR, SFDVKD. For the CDR3, the DNA is TGTGCCACCAGTGATCACACAGGAGGGGGAGAGACCCAGTACTTC. Its translation is CATSDHTGGGETQYF.

J is TRBJ2-7 and V is TRBV7-2, with TRBD1 matching over 9 bases. Germline CDR1 SGHTA, CDR2 FQGNSA. This CDR3 region has 15 residues. Trimming at V came to 5 bases and at J to 3 bases, leaving 8 bases not matched to a gene. CDR3 sequence: CASSRHRDRVYEQYF. In DNA, the CDR3 is TGTGCCAGCAGCCGGCACCGGGACAGGGTCTACGAGCAGTACTTC.

The chain combines TRBV29-1 with TRBJ2-6; D gene ambiguous. Deletions cut 2 bases from V and 0 bases from J, with 5 bases between. The CDR3 runs 14 residues. Germline values: CDR1 SQVTM, CDR2 ANQGSEA. The CDR3 sequence: CSVESISGANVLTF. The CDR3 DNA sequence: TGCAGCGTTGAAAGTATCTCTGGGGCCAACGTCCTGACTTTC.

The chain couples TRBV18 to TRBJ1-1; 10 nucleotides match TRBD1. CDR1 is KGHSH and CDR2 is LQKENI in the germline V gene. CDR3 size: 14 residues. The junction had 2 bases not matched to a gene; V was cut back by 3 bases and J by 4 bases. The CDR3 DNA reads as TGTGCCAGCTCACCGGACAGGGGGAGCACTGAAGCTTTCTTT. The encoded protein is CASSPDRGSTEAFF.

CDR3 sequence: CASSQAKTGVLEKLFF. DNA of the CDR3: TGCGCCAGCAGCCAAGCGAAGACAGGGGTTCTTGAAAAACTGTTTTTT. The V gene is TRBV4-3, the J gene TRBJ1-4; TRBD1 agrees at 8 bases. After removal of 1 base from V and 7 bases from J, the junction contained 8 bases not matched to a gene. This CDR3 comprises 16 residues. Germline V gives CDR1 LGHNA, CDR2 YSLEER.

The chain has TRBV27 and TRBJ2-1; D unresolved. This CDR3 contains 16 residues. Per the germline V gene, CDR1 is MNHEY and CDR2 is SMNVEV (reference sequence). Deletions cut 2 bases from V and 0 bases from J, with 11 bases between. The chain's CDR3 is CASSLQPASSYNEQFF. The DNA of the CDR3 is TGTGCCAGCAGTTTACAGCCAGCGAGCTCCTACAATGAGCAGTTCTTC.

This chain links TRBV6-2 or TRBV6-3 with TRBJ2-5, with unresolved D. The V gene lost 6 bases and the J gene lost 1 base, with 12 bases spanning the gap. The CDR3 spans 14 residues. Germline V CDR1 and CDR2: MNHEY, SVGEGT. The CDR3 region is CASSFLRSQETQYF. CDR3 bases: TGTGCCAGCAGCTTCTTGCGCAGCCAAGAGACCCAGTACTTC.

The chain combines TRBV7-2 with TRBJ2-1; 8 bases are shared with TRBD2. J gave up 5 bases and V 4 bases, and 7 bases lay outside the gene matches. This CDR3 comprises 15 residues. Per the germline V gene, CDR1 is SGHTA and CDR2 is FQGNSA. The CDR3 loop is CASSWGLEGHNEQFF. The CDR3 DNA follows: TGTGCCAGCAGCTGGGGACTAGAGGGTCACAATGAGCAGTTCTTC.

This sequence joins TRBV19 and TRBJ2-1; D is possibly TRBD1 or TRBD2 (5 bases each). Germline loops: CDR1 LNHDA, CDR2 SQIVND (reference sequence). Trimming took off 5 bases at V and 6 bases at J, with 14 bases between the two ends. The CDR3 is 14 amino acids. CDR3: CASSLWTRGNEQFF. The CDR3 coding sequence is TGTGCCAGTAGTCTATGGACGAGGGGCAATGAGCAGTTCTTC.

The V call is TRBV9, the J call TRBJ1-3; D gene uncertain. Germline V gene lookup returns CDR1 SGDLS and CDR2 YYNGEE. The CDR3 totals 15 residues. The V and J ends lost 0 bases and 0 bases respectively, with 7 bases between them. CDR3 protein: CASSVGSTSGNTIYF. In nucleotides, the CDR3 is TGTGCCAGCAGCGTAGGTTCAACCTCTGGAAACACCATATATTTT.

The chain employs TRBV6-5 and TRBJ1-1, with D perhaps matching TRBD1 (5 bases). CDR1 and CDR2 from the germline V gene are MNHEY and SVGAGI. With 6 bases removed from V and 1 base from J, the gap between germline ends came to 6 bases. The CDR3 is 12 amino acids. Written as DNA, the CDR3 is TGTGCCAGCAGGAGGGGGAACACTGAAGCTTTCTTT. Protein product: CASRRGNTEAFF.

This chain connects TRBV4-3 to TRBJ2-3, with D hard to call. The CDR3 covers 14 residues. V was clipped by 1 base and J by 7 bases, with 12 bases between them. Germline-derived CDR1 and CDR2 are LGHNA and YSLEER. The CDR3 coding sequence is TGCGCCAGCAGCCAAGGCCGAGTCGGGTATACGCAGTATTTT. This codes for CASSQGRVGYTQYF.